Here is one T cell receptor beta chain with its context. It lacks a known antigen. No quality values exist for individual bases; no much larger clone is one base distant. The entry originates in a study of blood T cells in healthy people across ages (dated by TCRdb to between 2015 and 2017). Some background on the complete study: Template switching captured roughly one uniquely barcoded TCR beta cDNA molecule per two T cells in model experiments. Donors of different ages were randomly distributed across sequencing lanes to avoid experimental bias. The study analyzed two additional independent replicas of 1 million unique cDNA reads from the same blood draw for two donors, one aged 18 to 29 and one aged 80 or older. Four age groups were formed from the donors: young (average about 16 years), middle-aged (around 39), aged (over 55) and long-lived (around 80). Using deep sequencing normalized with unique cDNA molecular identifiers, the study measured how TCR beta repertoire diversity changes with age.

The CDR3, from cysteine to phenylalanine, totals 13 residues. Just CDR3 DNA is preserved here, 39 bases in frame from base 1. The germline V gene specifies SQVTM as CDR1 and ANQGSEA as CDR2. Receptors were amplified or captured by 5' RACE. The data were produced on an Illumina HiSeq 2500. A second roughly 6 to 12 cycle PCR used a sample-barcoded 5' primer and a J-beta primer mix. Each TCR beta cDNA molecule received a unique molecular identifier from a template-switch 5' adaptor carrying 12 random nucleotides. At least 2.5 million CDR3-containing paired-end reads were obtained from each sample. The Mint cDNA synthesis kit, primed by a TRBC-specific oligonucleotide, was used to synthesize first-strand cDNA from all RNA. Following uracil-DNA glycosylase treatment, a first 18-cycle PCR with universal primers M1SS and BC2_uni_R was performed on all cDNA. Turning to the authors' computational methods: Normalization of each sample was performed by random selection of 1 million high-quality reads, each carrying a distinct molecular identifier. Reads with shared molecular identifiers were discarded instead of being binned into consensus sequences. MiTCR, set to a Q25 quality threshold and the strictest error-elimination algorithm, was used for CDR3 identification, clonotype clustering and error correction. A nonparametric unseen species model with Euler transformation was used to estimate lower-bound total TCR beta diversity. TCRdb trimmed public reads at Q25 via fastp, called clones via MiXCR and kept in-frame beta chains. Every CDR3 protein is listed once, alongside the most common genes and DNA of its rows. TCRdb's processing, not the authors', yielded these V and J calls. Here the sample has hundreds of thousands of distinct CDR3 sequences; roughly 20% occur a single time. Approximately 3.6% of the sample belongs to the ten largest clones.

The roughly 39 donors, aged about 6 to 95 years, were systemically healthy Caucasian individuals from Russia. Each donor gave 9 to 10 milliliters of peripheral blood, collected into EDTA-treated Vacutainer tubes. Ficoll-Paque density-gradient centrifugation was used to isolate PBMCs, with at least 7 million per sample. Trizol reagent was used to extract total RNA from the PBMCs, yielding at least 5 micrograms per sample. For every donor, an aliquot of PBMCs went through flow cytometry to measure the percentages of naive CD45RAhigh/CD27high T cells. The study at large found these results: Compared with the aged group, more naive CD4+ T cells, fewer expanded clones and increased TCR diversity were shown by the long-lived group, suggesting age selection. Because the CMV infection status of the donors was unknown, age-related changes in expanded clonotypes may potentially have been confounded. Observed TCR beta diversity correlated strongly with the percentage of naive T cells measured by flow cytometry. Estimates of total diversity based on one million sequenced T cells were considered lower bounds and underestimates. Because profiling used bulk unsorted PBMCs, naive and antigen-experienced compartments could not be compared conclusively. Observed TCR beta diversity per million T cells fell roughly linearly with age, and a significant reduction was already apparent by age approximately 41.

This clonotype originated in a man aged 65 to 85 in good health. The receptor chain draws on TRBV29-1 and TRBJ2-5; a stretch of 10 junction bases matches TRBD2. The DNA end favors TRBJ2-1, so the J call may be wrong. The material sequenced was blood. The CDR3 region: CSVESSGRDEQFF. The DNA reads as follows: TGCAGCGTTGAATCTAGCGGGAGAGACGAGCAGTTCTTC.